This T cell receptor beta chain is drawn from a study of high-grade serous ovarian cancer treatment subgroups. The repertoire was sequenced with immunoSEQ multiplex PCR; TCRdb's copy has only in-frame clones and lacks some. The sample consists of some 970 clones, around 82% of them appearing once. The ends were cut back, 6 bases at V and 1 base at J, with 10 bases in the middle. The germline CDR1 and CDR2 sequences are MDHEN and SYDVKM. This CDR3 has 14 residues. The tumor samples were collected prior to definitive surgery or chemotherapy. This chain connects TRBV28 to TRBJ1-5, with a tentative D call TRBD1 (5 bases). Material: tumor tissue. The sequence was collected from a human donor with high-grade serous ovarian cancer. CDR3 region: CASSPGFSNQPQHF. In nucleotides, the CDR3 is TGTGCCAGCAGCCCAGGGTTCAGCAATCAGCCCCAGCATTTT.